Reported below is one TCR beta chain. Its antigen is undetermined. The data were obtained in a study of a mutant IDH1 vaccine in newly diagnosed glioma. Study summary: Across weeks 1, 3, 5, 7, 11, 15, 19 and 23, patients received a vaccination each time, eight in all. Previous treatment comprised radiotherapy, temozolomide, or both, mostly both. Patients got their first vaccination 4-6 weeks after radiotherapy alone, or with temozolomide cycles.

Noted time point: week 23, last vaccination. The investigators gave 300 ug of mutant IDH1 20-mer peptide in each vaccine dose, together with topical imiquimod. Libraries were prepared by immunoSEQ multiplex PCR; TCRdb keeps only in-frame clonotypes and omits some of them. The sample yields 50,000 to 70,000 clones, 87% seen once. This CDR3 region has 19 residues. The germline V gene has CDR1 LGHNA and CDR2 YNFKEQ. Unmatched junction bases numbered 10, after V lost 1 base and J lost 6 bases. This clonotype originated in a middle-aged man with glioma. The chain carries TRBV4-2 and TRBJ2-1, with TRBD2 matching over 15 bases. The sample in question was PBMCs, obtained from a glioma patient whose treatment included an IDH1 peptide vaccine. DNA for the CDR3: TGTGCCAGCAGCCAAGGGCCAGGGACTAGCGGGAGGCCAAGCAATGAGCAGTTCTTC. It specifies CASSQGPGTSGRPSNEQFF.